This T cell receptor (beta chain) comes out of a study of shared clonotypes between healthy human individuals. Naive CD8 cells lacked CD45RO, underwent positive selection for CCR7 and left out terminally differentiated effector memory CD45RA+ cells. Generated by immunoSEQ multiplex PCR, the TCRdb table keeps only in-frame clones and is missing some. The sample has 1.5 million to 2.5 million clones, roughly 94% seen once. Sequencing input: naive CD8+ T cells sorted from blood. The TCR originated in a young man in good health.

CDR3 bases: TGCGCCAGCAGCTTAAGTCATACGGGGACTGAAGCTTTCTTT. This codes for CASSLSHTGTEAFF. The chain employs TRBV5-1 and TRBJ1-1; no reliable D call. CDR1 and CDR2 (germline): SGHRS, YFSETQ. CDR3 length equals 14 residues. V was cut by 2 bases and J by 5 bases, with 13 bases left in between.